The clone carrying this T cell receptor (beta chain) was seen more than once but under ten times. The antigen is not known. Losses at the gene ends were 4 bases for V and 1 base for J; bases not matched to a gene: 11. This CDR3 is 17 amino acids long. Germline values: CDR1 PRHDT, CDR2 FYEKMQ (reference sequence). This sample was taken from a study of identical twins. Study-level points and caveats: Excess sharing between twins was weaker in beta out-of-frame sequences. Models predicted too little out-of-frame TCR alpha sharing in monozygotic twins. With abundant cord blood beta clonotypes, insertions were fewer; memory repertoires showed no such pattern.

TCRdb re-called the 5' RACE reads through MiXCR, storing one row per CDR3 protein. The table shows around 1.7 million distinct CDR3 sequences, with around 33% occurring only once. This chain links TRBV13 with TRBJ2-3, with 7 bases that match TRBD2. This receptor was obtained from a newborn girl in good health. Sequenced sample: cord blood. CDR3 nucleotides: TGTGCCAGCAGCTCGGTTGAGGGAGGGCCGCGCACAGATACGCAGTATTTT. It encodes CASSSVEGGPRTDTQYF.